The sequence of this TCR beta chain was determined in a study of CD8 T cells in ankylosing spondylitis. TCRdb re-called the 5' RACE reads with MiXCR, one entry per CDR3 protein. Altogether over 95,000 distinct CDR3 sequences are present, about 8.5% being singletons, with the ten largest covering roughly 9.9%. Whole-study results and caveats: The study looked at matched synovial fluid samples from ankylosing spondylitis patients. Disease-linked clones were reported to be significantly enriched there.

This clonotype turned up a few times. Antigen: not known. Germline V gene data show CDR1 as SGHRS and CDR2 as YFSETQ. The V gene lost 1 base and the J gene lost 1 base, with 11 bases spanning the gap. The CDR3 is 15 residues long. This sequence joins TRBV5-1 and TRBJ1-1, with a weak D call TRBD1 (5 bases). The clonotype comes from a male donor with ankylosing spondylitis or in good health (not recorded which). Source material: blood, either unsorted or a sorted T cell fraction (not recorded which). CDR3 sequence: CASSLLGQPNTEAFF. The CDR3 bases are TGCGCCAGCAGCTTGTTGGGGCAACCGAACACTGAAGCTTTCTTT.